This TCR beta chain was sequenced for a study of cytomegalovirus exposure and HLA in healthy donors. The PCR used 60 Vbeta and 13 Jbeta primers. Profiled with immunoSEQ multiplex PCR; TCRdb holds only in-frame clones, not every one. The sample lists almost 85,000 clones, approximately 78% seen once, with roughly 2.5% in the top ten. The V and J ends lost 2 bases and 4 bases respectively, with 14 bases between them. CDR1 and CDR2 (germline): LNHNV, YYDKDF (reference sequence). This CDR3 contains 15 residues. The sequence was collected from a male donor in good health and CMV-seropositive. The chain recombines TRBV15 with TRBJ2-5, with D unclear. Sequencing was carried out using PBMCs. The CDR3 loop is CATSRPLETGETQYF. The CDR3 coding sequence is TGTGCCACCAGCAGACCGCTCGAGACGGGAGAGACCCAGTACTTC. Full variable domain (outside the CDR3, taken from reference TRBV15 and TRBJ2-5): DAMVIQNPRYQVTQFGKPVTLSCSQTLNHNVMYWYQQKSSQAPKLLFHYYDKDFNNEADTPDNFQSRRPNTSFCFLDIRSPGLGDTAMYLCATSRPLETGETQYFGPGTRLLVL.